The rows below give T cell receptor beta chains drawn from one sample of a study of OX40 agonist ivuxolimab in advanced cancers. Profiled with immunoSEQ multiplex PCR; TCRdb holds only in-frame clones, not every one. This sample has tens of thousands of clones, with under 80% found just once. The sequencing used CD4+ or CD8+ T cells sorted from blood, collected in a trial of the OX40 agonist ivuxolimab. The receptors come from an adult with an advanced solid tumor such as melanoma, head and neck, liver or kidney cancer. The CDR3 runs from the conserved cysteine through the conserved F or W. D genes are given only for firm matches. The size entry is marked missing in some rows and otherwise reads once, few, many or a size class.

v_call	j_call	clone_size	d_call	cdr3_aa	cdr3_nt
TRBV19	TRBJ2-3	-	TRBD2	CASSPQRGPSTDTQYF	TGTGCCAGTAGTCCTCAGCGGGGACCAAGCACAGATACGCAGTATTTT
TRBV2	TRBJ2-1	-	TRBD2	CASSASGGASPRNEQFF	TGTGCCAGCAGTGCCAGCGGGGGGGCCTCCCCTAGGAATGAGCAGTTCTTC
TRBV7-8	TRBJ2-7	-	TRBD2	CASSRDYPSYEQYF	TGTGCCAGCTCTCGGGACTACCCATCCTACGAGCAGTACTTC
TRBV23-1	TRBJ1-2	-	-	CASSQSRQSGRGYTF	TGCGCCAGCAGTCAATCTAGGCAGTCGGGCCGTGGCTACACCTTC
TRBV11-2	TRBJ2-1	-	-	CASSNVAIAGEQFF	TGTGCCAGCAGCAACGTGGCAATTGCGGGTGAGCAGTTCTTC
TRBV19	TRBJ2-4	-	-	CASNTGYTKNIQYF	TGTGCCAGTAATACAGGGTACACCAAAAACATTCAGTACTTC
TRBV30	TRBJ2-7	-	-	CAWGSLTGTGQYF	TGTGCCTGGGGGTCCCTTACCGGGACGGGCCAGTACTTC
TRBV7-2	TRBJ1-6	few	-	CASSLSTGLISPLHF	TGTGCCAGCAGCTTATCGACAGGATTGATTTCACCCCTCCACTTT
TRBV2	TRBJ2-2	-	-	CASSLYGANTGELFF	TGTGCCAGCAGCCTCTATGGAGCGAACACCGGGGAGCTGTTTTTT
TRBV6-4	TRBJ2-1	-	TRBD2	CASSLLAGDNEQFF	TGTGCCAGCAGTTTACTAGCGGGAGACAATGAGCAGTTCTTC
TRBV7-3	TRBJ2-1	-	-	CASSLAGRAPSYNEQFF	TGTGCCAGCAGCCTCGCAGGTCGGGCGCCGTCCTACAATGAGCAGTTCTTC
TRBV28	TRBJ2-6	-	TRBD2	CASRGSGLAASGANVLTF	TGTGCCAGCAGGGGATCGGGACTAGCGGCCTCTGGGGCCAACGTCCTGACTTTC
TRBV28	TRBJ1-5	once	-	CASSLVPEINQPQHF	TGTGCCAGCAGTTTAGTACCAGAGATCAATCAGCCCCAGCATTTT
TRBV7-2	TRBJ2-7	few	-	CASSNSIDSYEQYF	TGTGCCAGCAGTAATAGTATAGATTCCTACGAGCAGTACTTC
TRBV4-2	TRBJ1-1	few	-	CASSRGPNLMNTEAFF	TGTGCCAGCAGCCGCGGCCCTAACCTCATGAACACTGAAGCTTTCTTT
TRBV2	TRBJ2-2	-	-	CASRETQGTGELFF	TGTGCCAGCAGAGAGACACAGGGCACCGGGGAGCTGTTTTTT
TRBV25-1	TRBJ2-1	once	TRBD2	CASRMAGGLREQFF	TGTGCCAGTAGGATGGCGGGGGGCCTTCGGGAGCAGTTCTTC
TRBV2	TRBJ1-5	-	TRBD1	CASSTDRDQPQHF	TGTGCCAGCAGTACGGACAGGGATCAGCCCCAGCATTTT
TRBV7-8	TRBJ2-7	-	-	CASSSLAQMYEQYF	TGTGCCAGCAGCTCCTTGGCTCAAATGTACGAGCAGTACTTC
TRBV5-1	TRBJ1-1	few	-	CASSQMDGRNTEAFF	TGCGCCAGCAGCCAGATGGACGGACGGAACACTGAAGCTTTCTTT
TRBV19	TRBJ2-5	-	-	CASRGSPWETQYF	TGTGCCAGTAGAGGCAGCCCGTGGGAGACCCAGTACTTC
TRBV5-1	TRBJ2-6	-	-	CASSLVYSGANVLTF	TGCGCCAGCAGCTTGGTCTACTCTGGGGCCAACGTCCTGACTTTC
TRBV28	TRBJ1-3	few	-	CASSFGTNRNTIYF	TGTGCCAGCAGTTTCGGGACAAACAGAAACACCATATATTTT
TRBV10-3	TRBJ2-7	-	-	CAISRDRTYEQYF	TGTGCCATCAGCCGGGACCGCACCTACGAGCAGTACTTC
TRBV29-1	TRBJ1-5	-	-	CSVSGGNQPQHF	TGCAGCGTTTCTGGGGGGAATCAGCCCCAGCATTTT
TRBV21-1	TRBJ2-1	few	-	CASRPEQFF	TGTGCCAGCAGGCCTGAGCAGTTCTTC
TRBV28	TRBJ1-5	once	-	CASSYHGSNQPQHF	TGTGCCAGCAGTTACCATGGTTCAAATCAGCCCCAGCATTTT
TRBV18	TRBJ1-3	-	-	CASSPLGHEGSGNTIYF	TGTGCCAGCTCGCCCCTGGGACACGAAGGCTCTGGAAACACCATATATTTT
TRBV11-2	TRBJ2-7	once	-	CASSLGQEQYF	TGTGCCAGCAGCTTAGGACAGGAGCAGTACTTC
TRBV1	TRBJ1-2	-	-	CTSSPGGGTTGYTF	TGCACCAGCAGCCCCGGGGGAGGGACGACCGGCTACACCTTC
TRBV28	TRBJ1-6	once	-	CASSLRQNNSPLHF	TGTGCCAGCAGTTTGCGACAAAATAATTCACCCCTCCACTTT
TRBV7-3	TRBJ2-1	-	TRBD2	CASSALAAGEQFF	TGTGCCAGCAGCGCTCTAGCGGCGGGTGAGCAGTTCTTC
TRBV19	TRBJ1-4	many	-	CASSGLGEKLFF	TGTGCCAGTAGTGGACTCGGTGAAAAACTGTTTTTT
TRBV30	TRBJ1-4	-	-	CAWNLGRITEKLFF	TGTGCCTGGAACTTAGGGCGTATAACCGAAAAACTGTTTTTT
TRBV5-1	TRBJ2-3	-	TRBD1	CASSQTGGADTQYF	TGCGCCAGCAGCCAGACAGGGGGCGCGGATACGCAGTATTTT
TRBV6-1	TRBJ2-7	-	TRBD2	CASTVLRAGGYEQYF	TGTGCCAGCACCGTCCTGCGGGCGGGGGGCTACGAGCAGTACTTC
TRBV18	TRBJ2-3	-	-	CASSPAILRDTQYF	TGTGCCAGCTCACCAGCCATTTTGCGAGATACGCAGTATTTT
TRBV2	TRBJ1-1	-	TRBD1	CASIPRDRAGKAFF	TGTGCCAGCATCCCCCGGGACAGGGCCGGAAAGGCTTTCTTT
TRBV5-6	TRBJ2-2	-	-	CASSLPANTGELFF	TGTGCCAGCAGCTTGCCGGCGAACACCGGGGAGCTGTTTTTT
TRBV19	TRBJ2-2	-	-	CASSIFGSNTGELFF	TGTGCCAGTAGTATATTTGGGTCGAACACCGGGGAGCTGTTTTTT
TRBV27	TRBJ1-5	-	-	CASRSRGGYSNQPQHF	TGTGCCAGCAGATCCAGGGGCGGGTATAGCAATCAGCCCCAGCATTTT
TRBV25-1	TRBJ2-2	-	-	CASSEWAAQNTGELFF	TGTGCCAGCAGTGAATGGGCGGCCCAGAACACCGGGGAGCTGTTTTTT
TRBV2	TRBJ1-2	-	-	CASGKSYYGYTF	TGTGCCAGCGGAAAATCCTACTATGGCTACACCTTC
TRBV19	TRBJ1-1	-	TRBD1	CASTIGRTGGGRGTEAFF	TGTGCCAGTACCATAGGACGAACAGGGGGCGGCAGGGGCACTGAAGCTTTCTTT
TRBV10-3	TRBJ1-6	-	TRBD1	CAIKSTGINSPLHF	TGTGCCATCAAATCGACAGGGATTAATTCACCCCTCCACTTT
TRBV19	TRBJ1-5	-	-	CASSIEGNQPQHF	TGTGCCAGTAGTATAGAAGGGAATCAGCCCCAGCATTTT
TRBV27	TRBJ1-5	-	-	CASTATAFSNQPQHF	TGTGCCAGCACGGCTACAGCATTTAGCAATCAGCCCCAGCATTTT
TRBV18	TRBJ1-1	few	-	CASSPDNSPGTEAFF	TGTGCCAGCTCACCCGATAATTCACCGGGGACTGAAGCTTTCTTT
TRBV7-2	TRBJ1-5	-	-	CASSLAGRVFQPQHF	TGTGCCAGCAGCTTAGCCGGGAGGGTGTTTCAGCCCCAGCATTTT
TRBV13	TRBJ1-3	once	-	CASSLENESGNTIYF	TGTGCCAGCAGCTTAGAAAACGAGTCTGGAAACACCATATATTTT
TRBV11-2	TRBJ2-2	-	-	CASSSSGTPTGELFF	TGTGCCAGCAGCAGCTCCGGGACACCCACCGGGGAGCTGTTTTTT
TRBV5-5	TRBJ2-7	-	-	CASSLGPGGEYF	TGTGCCAGCAGCTTGGGTCCGGGGGGCGAGTACTTC
TRBV12-1	TRBJ2-7	-	-	CASSLLGTTHYEQYF	TGTGCCAGCAGCTTGTTAGGGACAACCCATTACGAGCAGTACTTC
TRBV7-2	TRBJ2-2	-	-	CASSLVGARGELFF	TGTGCCAGCAGCTTAGTAGGGGCCCGCGGGGAGCTGTTTTTT
TRBV5-8	TRBJ1-1	-	-	CASSRRGAFF	TGTGCCAGCAGCCGTCGAGGTGCTTTCTTT
TRBV18	TRBJ2-7	-	-	CASSPGLGGGTEEQYF	TGTGCCAGCTCACCCGGTCTTGGTGGGGGTACGGAAGAGCAGTACTTC
TRBV19	TRBJ2-7	-	-	CASSMGGNLNYEQYF	TGTGCCAGTAGTATGGGAGGAAACCTTAACTACGAGCAGTACTTC